This TCR beta chain emerged from a study of blood T cell repertoires in COVID-19. Across the whole study: From T cells, B-cell-depleted T cells, or PBMCs came the material, which was cDNA or gDNA.

The CDR3 consists of 14 residues. V lost 2 bases and J 0 bases, leaving 6 bases between the germline ends. Germline V CDR1 and CDR2: SGHNT, YYREEE (reference sequence). Authors' processing steps: Using reference gene primer amplification, nucleated cell counts were estimated. The protocol was immunoSEQ multiplex PCR, while the TCRdb copy is restricted to in-frame clones and leaves out a portion. That table is the source of V, J and clone size, and D and trimming were worked out from the DNA. The table records 50,000 to 65,000 clones, roughly 83% of them present only once. The rearrangement uses TRBV5-4 and TRBJ1-3, with D hard to call. The clonotype originates from a man between 60 and 75 years old with COVID-19, enrolled during active disease. Sequencing was performed on peripheral blood. The CDR3 loop is CASSLSGSGNTIYF. The CDR3, as DNA: TGTGCCAGCAGCTTATCCGGCTCTGGAAACACCATATATTTT.